This T cell receptor (beta chain) was captured by sequencing in a study of Ad26.COV2.S vaccination and SARS-CoV-2 variants (dated by TCRdb to the early 2020s). In the study overall: Vaccine-arm donors were drawn from COV1001, a multicentre, randomized, double-blind, placebo-controlled phase I-IIa trial of Ad26.COV2.S in healthy adults. Ad26.COV2.S was administered intramuscularly at 5 x 10^10 or 1 x 10^11 viral particles, either as a single shot or as two shots given 56 days apart. TCRbeta repertoire sequencing served as the tool for gauging how specific and how broad the SARS-CoV-2-reactive T cell receptors were following Ad26.COV2.S vaccination. The TCR-sequenced set comprised about 30 samples: 19 Ad26.COV2.S vaccine recipients, 5 placebo recipients and 8 SARS-CoV-2 convalescent individuals. Participants in the trial were split at random into five groups of five each, receiving low-dose or high-dose Ad26.COV2.S once or twice, or else placebo on both occasions. Investigators did not know the trial group allocation while performing experiments and assessing outcomes. Points the paper makes about the study in general: Substantial breadth of spike-specific CD8+ and CD4+ T cell responses was reported after vaccination. The authors noted that total T cell responses may have been underestimated by the TCR breadth and depth analyses. Vaccine and placebo recipients had comparable non-spike TCR breadth, which fits with the vaccine containing only spike. The study lacked the statistical power to compare responses across vaccine doses or regimens. Ad26.COV2.S recipients had higher spike-specific TCR breadth than placebo recipients (P = 0.0014).

What the treatment or condition label conveys for this sample: roughly 20 received Ad26.COV2.S at low or high dose, single or two shots; about five received placebo; per-sample allocation not given. For vaccine and placebo recipients, the sequenced repertoires came from samples collected on day 63 after the first injection. In Cohort 1b, about 25 adults aged 18-55 years were enrolled at a single site in Boston, USA, between 29 July and 7 August 2020. Ad26.COV2.S was a replication-incompetent adenovirus type 26 vector that expressed a prefusion-stabilized SARS-CoV-2 spike protein derived from the original Wuhan strain. The immunoSEQ Assay was the method used to sequence TCRbeta CDR3 regions. After extraction, genomic DNA underwent amplification by bias-controlled multiplex PCR, followed by high-throughput sequencing. On the study's bioinformatics: To quantify the absolute abundance of each unique TCRbeta CDR3 region, sequences were collapsed and filtered. T cell fraction was estimated by normalizing TCRbeta template counts to usable DNA, with usable DNA measured through amplification of reference genes found in all nucleated cells. Repertoire TCRs were annotated as SARS-CoV-2-specific by exact matching of V gene, CDR3 amino acid sequence and J gene to a known reactive TCR set. The reference SARS-CoV-2 TCR set was obtained from MIRA and was filtered for enrichment in COVID-19-positive ImmuneCODE repertoires, whereby public or cross-reactive TCRs were removed. Based on the MIRA antigens, annotated TCRs were further analysed at the level of specific ORF or position within ORF. Depth was the summed frequency of annotated unique rearrangements, while breadth was defined as annotated unique rearrangements over total unique productive rearrangements. Two-sided Wilcoxon rank-sum tests were used to compare TCR breadth between groups. This is the immuneACCESS table as TCRdb keeps it, with only in-frame sequences that have V and J called. A part of the clones is gone; compared with another copy, unresolved V genes explain less than half, and the rest is unexplained. Clone size and the V and J calls come from that table; the DNA yielded D and trimming. Counted in this sample were 200,000 to 250,000 clones; roughly 90% of them appeared once. Around a tenth of the sample comes from the top ten.

With respect to this clone: Its binding antigen is unknown. Base qualities are missing; no much larger clone stands one base away.

Material: peripheral blood, obtained in a trial of Ad26.COV2.S vaccine versus placebo. The TCR sequence derives from a person aged 18-65 years who received the Ad26.COV2.S COVID-19 vaccine or a placebo.

The DNA sequence follows: TGTGCCAGCGGGGTCGGACAGGGAACCTTCGAGCAGTACTTC. This encodes CASGVGQGTFEQYF. In this chain, TRBV7-6 is recombined with TRBJ2-7; TRBD1 fits 8 bases in the junction. The germline V end is reduced by 8 bases and the J end by 6 bases; junction bases left unmatched: 12. Its CDR3 holds 14 amino acids, cysteine through phenylalanine. The read is trimmed to its CDR3 DNA, 42 bases read in frame from base 1. CDR1 and CDR2 are drawn from the germline V gene: SGHVS, FNYEAQ.